Described below is a single T cell receptor (beta chain) sequence and its context. Germline V gene lookup returns CDR1 MGHDK and CDR2 SYGVNS. V gave up 4 bases and J gave up 4 bases, with 14 bases separating them. This CDR3 is built from 14 residues. This record belongs to a study of CD8 T cells in Susac syndrome. TEMRA cells were FACS-enriched, with CD8+ and CD4+ T cells isolated negatively. The RNA, about 0.45 to 1 ug, was put through reverse transcription using random hexamers. TCR beta CDR3 was amplified by immunoSEQ multiplex PCR. This amplification extended across 54 Vbeta and 13 Jbeta segments. A single record per CDR3 protein comes from TCRdb applying MiXCR to the immunoSEQ multiplex PCR reads. Of about 130,000 distinct CDR3 sequences in the sample, approximately 95% were seen once.

This clonotype was sampled from a human donor with Susac syndrome. The sequenced sample was CD8+ T cells from PBMCs. The J gene is TRBJ2-7, the V gene TRBV25-1, with D possibly matching TRBD2 (5 bases). In nucleotides, the CDR3 is TGTGCCAGCAGTGGACGGACTTCGGATTACGAGCAGTACTTC. Protein sequence: CASSGRTSDYEQYF.